The rows below give T cell receptor beta chains drawn from one sample of a study of blood T cell repertoires in COVID-19. The method was immunoSEQ multiplex PCR; TCRdb's version includes in-frame clones alone and lacks a portion of them. In the table there are about 26,000 clones, roughly 90% of which are singletons. The sample comprised peripheral blood. The receptors were sampled from a human donor in a cohort sampled during active COVID-19. CDR3s include the opening cysteine and the closing phenylalanine or tryptophan. D genes are given only for firm matches. Only some rows state a clone size, as once, few, many or a class for expanded clones.

V,size,D,J,CDR3,DNA
TRBV2,NA,TRBD1,TRBJ1-5,CASGGQGLQPQHF,TGTGCCAGTGGGGGACAGGGCCTTCAGCCCCAGCATTTT
TRBV3-1/TRBV3-2,NA,TRBD2,TRBJ2-1,CASRRAGDNEQFF,TGTGCCAGCAGGCGAGCGGGGGACAATGAGCAGTTCTTC
TRBV10-2,NA,NA,TRBJ1-1,CASSPRNTEAFF,TGCGCCAGCAGTCCCAGGAACACTGAAGCTTTCTTT
TRBV19,NA,TRBD2,TRBJ2-5,CASSRTSGRAGETQYF,TGTGCCAGTAGTAGGACTAGCGGGAGGGCAGGAGAGACCCAGTACTTC
TRBV5-1,NA,TRBD2,TRBJ2-1,CASSLGPSGGDEQFF,TGCGCCAGCAGCTTGGGGCCTAGCGGGGGAGATGAGCAGTTCTTC
TRBV5-4,NA,NA,TRBJ2-1,CASSLGGPHNEQFF,TGTGCCAGCAGCTTGGGGGGGCCCCACAATGAGCAGTTCTTC
TRBV6-5,NA,TRBD1,TRBJ2-7,CASSYSWTGFEQYF,TGTGCCAGCAGTTACTCTTGGACAGGGTTCGAGCAGTACTTC
TRBV11-3,NA,TRBD2,TRBJ2-1,CASSLELAGAGEQFF,TGTGCCAGCAGCTTAGAACTAGCGGGAGCGGGGGAGCAGTTCTTC
TRBV7-2,once,TRBD1,TRBJ1-5,CASSLGQGRAQPQHF,TGTGCCAGCAGCTTGGGACAGGGTAGGGCCCAGCCCCAGCATTTT
TRBV7-2,NA,NA,TRBJ2-5,CASSLARETQYF,TGTGCCAGCAGCTTAGCGCGGGAGACCCAGTACTTC
TRBV19,once,NA,TRBJ1-2,CASSIGQQPHGYTF,TGTGCCAGTAGTATCGGACAGCAGCCCCATGGCTACACCTTC
TRBV2,NA,NA,TRBJ1-1,CASSEAGHLEAFF,TGTGCCAGCAGTGAAGCGGGACACCTTGAAGCTTTCTTT
TRBV7-9,few,TRBD2,TRBJ2-7,CASSPGTSGYEQYF,TGTGCCAGCAGTCCCGGGACTAGCGGCTACGAGCAGTACTTC
TRBV4-2,NA,TRBD2,TRBJ2-5,CASSPKTSGRGETQYF,TGTGCCAGCAGTCCGAAGACTAGCGGGAGAGGGGAGACCCAGTACTTC
TRBV7-9,NA,NA,TRBJ1-1,CASSLRPAGTEAFF,TGTGCCAGCAGTCTACGACCGGCGGGGACTGAAGCTTTCTTT
TRBV6-5,NA,NA,TRBJ2-5,CASSYSLAGYETQYF,TGTGCCAGCAGTTACTCACTAGCTGGTTACGAGACCCAGTACTTC
TRBV5-5,NA,NA,TRBJ2-7,CASSLAPSEIYEQYF,TGTGCCAGCAGCTTGGCTCCTAGCGAGATCTACGAGCAGTACTTC
TRBV5-4,NA,TRBD1,TRBJ1-6,CASSSNRGSYNSPLHF,TGTGCCAGCAGCTCGAACAGGGGCTCCTATAATTCACCCCTCCACTTT
TRBV5-1,NA,TRBD2,TRBJ2-5,CASSPRGSGQETQYF,TGCGCCAGCAGCCCTAGAGGTAGCGGGCAAGAGACCCAGTACTTC
TRBV15,NA,TRBD1,TRBJ1-5,CATSRVYGAGGFGNQPQHF,TGTGCCACCAGCAGAGTATATGGTGCAGGGGGCTTTGGCAATCAGCCCCAGCATTTT
TRBV4-1,NA,NA,TRBJ2-7,CASSQEARASYEQYF,TGCGCCAGCAGCCAAGAAGCCAGGGCCTCCTACGAGCAGTACTTC
TRBV5-1,NA,TRBD2,TRBJ2-1,CASSFGLAAAEQFF,TGCGCCAGCAGCTTTGGACTAGCGGCCGCTGAGCAGTTCTTC